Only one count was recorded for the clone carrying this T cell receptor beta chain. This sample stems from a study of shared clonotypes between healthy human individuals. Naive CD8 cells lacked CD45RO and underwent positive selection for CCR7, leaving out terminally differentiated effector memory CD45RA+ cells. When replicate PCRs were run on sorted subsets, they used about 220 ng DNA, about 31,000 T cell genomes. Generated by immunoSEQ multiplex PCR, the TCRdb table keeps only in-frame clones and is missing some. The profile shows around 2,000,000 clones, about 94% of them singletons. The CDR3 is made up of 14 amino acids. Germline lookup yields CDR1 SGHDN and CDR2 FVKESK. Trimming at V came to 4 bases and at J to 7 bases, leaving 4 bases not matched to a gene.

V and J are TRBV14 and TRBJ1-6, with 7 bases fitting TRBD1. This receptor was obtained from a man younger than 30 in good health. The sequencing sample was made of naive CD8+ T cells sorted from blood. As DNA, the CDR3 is TGTGCCAGCAGCCCGACAGGGTGGAATTCACCCCTCCACTTT. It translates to CASSPTGWNSPLHF.